This entry lists 8 T cell receptor beta chains sequenced from one sample in a study of tumor-infiltrating lymphocytes in primary liver carcinoma. Total RNA (about 500 ng) served as template for TCR beta cDNA synthesis primed by a constant-region primer. Slightly modified ARM-PCR served as the procedure for the TCR beta libraries. These libraries came from three rounds of nested multiplex PCR. Forward primers for TRBV1-TRBV30 and a C-beta reverse primer served the first two PCR rounds, at approximately 10 cycles each. TCRdb re-analysed the multiplex PCR reads in MiXCR, keeping a single row per CDR3 protein. The sample yields about 180,000 distinct CDR3 sequences, around 60% seen once. It was unsorted whole blood that yielded blood RNA, and germline DNA was also extracted. Sequenced material: peripheral blood. The source of these receptors is a man aged 40-49 years with primary liver carcinoma and hepatitis B virus infection.

The chain recombines TRBV6-5 with TRBJ2-1, with 11 bases that match TRBD2. This CDR3 has 16 amino acids. Germline CDR1 MNHEY, CDR2 SVGAGI. V gave up 4 bases and J gave up 4 bases; unmatched junction bases: 6. The CDR3 DNA follows: TGTGCCAGCAGTTCCGGGACTAGCGGCTCGTACAATGAGCAGTTCTTC. Amino acids: CASSSGTSGSYNEQFF.

The chain recombines TRBV11-2 with TRBJ2-7, with 10 bases fitting TRBD1. This CDR3 has 15 amino acids. CDR1 is SGHAT and CDR2 is FQNNGV in the germline V gene. The CDR3 nucleotides read TGTGTCAGTAGCGCCCGGGACAGGGGTTTCTACGAGCAGTACTTC. Protein product: CVSSARDRGFYEQYF.

On this clonotype: A much larger clone differs by one base, so this may be a read error. The rearrangement joins TRBV11-1 to TRBJ2-7; the D is unclear. This CDR3 comprises 12 residues. CDR1 SGHAT and CDR2 FQDESV come from the germline V gene (reference sequence). Trimming pared 2 bases from V and 8 bases from J, leaving 10 bases between. The DNA of the CDR3 is TGTGCCAGCAGCTTACGAGAGTACAAGCAGTACTTC. Residues: CASSLREYKQYF.

The chain couples TRBV14 to TRBJ1-1; 11 bases are shared with TRBD1. Losses at the gene ends were 8 bases for V and 4 bases for J; bases not matched to a gene: 3. Germline V gives CDR1 SGHDN, CDR2 FVKESK. There are 13 residues in the CDR3. The CDR3 loop is CASGGQGATEAFF. The DNA of the CDR3 is TGTGCCAGCGGAGGACAGGGGGCCACTGAAGCTTTCTTT.

The chain employs TRBV11-2 and TRBJ1-1; D not certain. Germline CDR1 is SGHAT and CDR2 is FQNNGV. The ends were cut back, 8 bases at V and 0 bases at J, with 16 bases in the middle. The CDR3 has 15 amino acids. The CDR3 bases are TGTGCCAGCGGCCTAGGTTCCAGGTTGAACACTGAAGCTTTCTTT. Protein: CASGLGSRLNTEAFF.

A few counts support this clonotype. This chain connects TRBV6-5 to TRBJ2-7, with TRBD1 as a possible D gene (6 bases). Trimming removed 4 bases at V and 2 bases at J, with 9 bases between. Germline V CDR1 and CDR2: MNHEY, SVGAGI. The CDR3 is made up of 13 amino acids. The CDR3 nucleotides read TGTGCCAGCAGTTCGGACAGAACCTACGAGCAGTACTTC. As protein: CASSSDRTYEQYF.

This clonotype was recorded at least ten times. CDR3 sequence reads: CASSLDGPYSGNTIYF. Written as DNA, the CDR3 is TGTGCCAGCAGCTTGGACGGCCCTTACTCTGGAAACACCATATATTTT. The chain couples TRBV11-2 to TRBJ1-3, with D hard to call. The CDR3 length is 16 residues. The V and J ends lost 3 bases and 0 bases respectively, with 12 bases between them. Germline CDR1 and CDR2: SGHAT and FQNNGV.

The rearrangement links TRBV7-9 to TRBJ2-3; D ambiguous. Germline CDR1 is SEHNR and CDR2 is FQNEAQ (reference sequence). V lost 4 bases, J lost 3 bases, and 14 bases lay in between. This CDR3 comprises 15 residues. CDR3 protein: CASSSRETSTDTQYF. The CDR3, as DNA: TGTGCCAGCAGCTCCCGTGAAACTTCTACAGATACGCAGTATTTT.